This T cell receptor (beta chain) originates from a study of T cell responses to AZD1222 COVID-19 vaccine. Germline CDR1 SNHLY, CDR2 FYNNEI. V dropped 3 bases and J dropped 4 bases, with 6 bases sitting between them. The CDR3 runs 13 residues. Method: immunoSEQ multiplex PCR; TCRdb's copy keeps in-frame clones and lacks some. This table has roughly 150,000 clones, 90% to 95% appearing once. Worth noting for this clone: The same CDR3 is also encoded by other DNA sequences in this sample.

The receptor comes from an adult who received the AZD1222 COVID-19 vaccine. Sequencing used peripheral blood, obtained 28 days after the second AZD1222 dose. The rearrangement uses TRBV2 and TRBJ1-4; no clear D gene. CDR3 DNA sequence: TGTGCCAGCAGTGACAGGAGTAATGAAAAACTGTTTTTT. It translates to CASSDRSNEKLFF.